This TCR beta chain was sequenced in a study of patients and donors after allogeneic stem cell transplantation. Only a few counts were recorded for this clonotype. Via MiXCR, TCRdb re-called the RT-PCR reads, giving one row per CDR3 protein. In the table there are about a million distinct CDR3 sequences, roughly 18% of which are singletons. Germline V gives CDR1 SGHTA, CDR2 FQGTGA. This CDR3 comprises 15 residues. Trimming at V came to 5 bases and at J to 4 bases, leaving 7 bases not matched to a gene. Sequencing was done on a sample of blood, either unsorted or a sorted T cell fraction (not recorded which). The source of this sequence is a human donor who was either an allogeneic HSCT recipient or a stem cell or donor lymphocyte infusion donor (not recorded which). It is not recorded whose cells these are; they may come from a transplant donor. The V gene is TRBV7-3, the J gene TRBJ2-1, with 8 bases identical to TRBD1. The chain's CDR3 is CASSDGRGLYNEQFF. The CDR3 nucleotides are TGTGCCAGCAGCGACGGCAGGGGGCTTTACAATGAGCAGTTCTTC.